These 5 T cell receptor beta chains came from one sample sequenced in a study of T cell clonality in common variable immunodeficiency. Assay: immunoSEQ multiplex PCR; the TCRdb copy retains only in-frame clones and omits some. The sample includes 39,000 or so clones, none of them occurring once. The sequencing input was peripheral blood mononuclear cells. These TCRs come from a person aged 18 to 70 in good health.

This clone showed up many times. Coverage ceases 3 residues before the CDR3 finishes, and the germline J gene fills in the end. The chain employs TRBV12-3 or TRBV12-4 and TRBJ2-7, with a tentative D call TRBD2 (5 bases). V shed 0 bases and J shed 3 bases, with 12 bases lying between them. The CDR3 is 15 amino acids. CDR3 sequence: CASSLAPGGLYEQYF. The CDR3 bases that were read are TGTGCCAGCAGTTTAGCGCCGGGCGGGCTCTACGAG.

At least ten counts were recorded for this clone. The read halts 3 residues ahead of the CDR3 end, with the missing end drawn from the germline J gene. The rearrangement uses TRBV28 and TRBJ2-7; 8 bases agree with TRBD2. The CDR3 sequence is 14 residues long. CDR1 is MDHEN and CDR2 is SYDVKM in the germline V gene. Unmatched junction bases numbered 9, after V lost 6 bases and J lost 5 bases. The CDR3 spells CASRAPGGVNEQYF. The DNA read from the CDR3 is TGTGCCAGCAGGGCCCCGGGGGGGGTCAACGAG.

This clone was seen repeatedly, ten times or more. The CDR3 is cut off 3 residues early in the read; its end comes from the germline J gene. The V gene is TRBV7-8, the J gene TRBJ1-1; TRBD1 might be the D (5 bases). Germline assignment: CDR1 SGHVS and CDR2 FQNEAQ. There are 13 residues in the CDR3. The CDR3 sequence is CASSPGGISGAFF. The sequenced CDR3 bases are TGTGCCAGCAGCCCGGGGGGAATCAGTGGA.

This clone was detected ten times or more. The read terminates 3 residues before the CDR3 end, so the remaining end is supplied by the germline J gene. This chain links TRBV19 with TRBJ2-3; 10 bases are a match to TRBD2. With 5 bases clipped from V and 4 bases from J, the junction kept 6 bases outside the gene matches. The length of the CDR3 is 15 residues. Germline CDR1 and CDR2: LNHDA and SQIVND (reference sequence). CDR3 DNA, as far as it was read: TGTGCCAGTAGTGGAGGGACTAGCGTTCCAGATACG. Translated, it gives CASSGGTSVPDT. The whole CDR3 region reads CASSGGTSVPDTQYF.

This clone was counted a few times. The CDR3 end is not reached by the read, which stops 3 residues before it; the germline J gene fills it in. The rearrangement uses TRBV2 and TRBJ1-1; TRBD1 is a possible D gene (5 bases). Germline V gene sequence: CDR1 SNHLY, CDR2 FYNNEI. The V gene lost 6 bases and the J gene lost 0 bases, with 11 bases spanning the gap. The length of the CDR3 is 14 residues. The CDR3 sequence is CASREDIMNTEAFF. CDR3 DNA, as far as it was read: TGTGCCAGCAGAGAGGACATTATGAACACTGAA.